These T cell receptor beta chains were read from a single sample in a study of blood T cell repertoires in COVID-19. The assay was immunoSEQ multiplex PCR, and TCRdb's table has in-frame clones only and misses some. Among tens of thousands of clones listed, approximately 87% were seen once. The material sequenced was peripheral blood. These receptors all come from a woman in her seventies with acute or convalescent COVID-19. Each CDR3 is given with its conserved first and last residue. D genes are given only for firm matches. Clone size, where shown, is once, few, many, or a class for clones that have expanded.

d_gene: .
abundance: .
j_gene: TRBJ1-2
v_gene: TRBV15
CDR3aa: CATSRAPGEGGYTF
CDR3nt: TGTGCCACCAGCAGAGCTCCAGGGGAGGGTGGCTACACCTTC

d_gene: TRBD1
abundance: .
j_gene: TRBJ1-5
v_gene: TRBV24-1
CDR3aa: CATIQTGTGEGKSNQPQHF
CDR3nt: TGTGCCACCATACAAACCGGGACAGGGGAGGGTAAAAGCAATCAGCCCCAGCATTTT

d_gene: TRBD1
abundance: .
j_gene: TRBJ1-2
v_gene: TRBV19
CDR3aa: CASSMLSTGTGASGYTF
CDR3nt: TGTGCCAGTAGTATGCTAAGTACCGGGACAGGGGCCTCTGGCTACACCTTC

d_gene: .
abundance: .
j_gene: TRBJ1-1
v_gene: TRBV7-2
CDR3aa: CASSRATANTEAFF
CDR3nt: TGTGCCAGCAGCCGGGCGACAGCGAACACTGAAGCTTTCTTT

d_gene: TRBD1
abundance: .
j_gene: TRBJ1-1
v_gene: TRBV19
CDR3aa: CASSPLQTGREAFF
CDR3nt: TGTGCCAGTAGTCCTTTACAGACAGGGCGGGAAGCTTTCTTT

d_gene: .
abundance: .
j_gene: TRBJ1-1
v_gene: TRBV10-1
CDR3aa: CASSESWGPNTEAFF
CDR3nt: TGCGCCAGCAGTGAGTCTTGGGGGCCGAACACTGAAGCTTTCTTT

d_gene: TRBD1
abundance: .
j_gene: TRBJ2-1
v_gene: TRBV10-1
CDR3aa: CASSEGTGAYNEQFF
CDR3nt: TGCGCCAGCAGTGAAGGGACAGGGGCGTACAATGAGCAGTTCTTC

d_gene: TRBD2
abundance: .
j_gene: TRBJ2-3
v_gene: TRBV6-4
CDR3aa: CASSVVAGSTDTQYF
CDR3nt: TGTGCCAGCAGTGTGGTAGCGGGGAGCACAGATACGCAGTATTTT

d_gene: TRBD1
abundance: .
j_gene: TRBJ1-2
v_gene: TRBV6-5
CDR3aa: CASSYSVRGDSYGYTF
CDR3nt: TGTGCCAGCAGTTACTCGGTCAGGGGGGATTCCTATGGCTACACCTTC

d_gene: TRBD1
abundance: .
j_gene: TRBJ1-6
v_gene: TRBV5-5
CDR3aa: CASSHGQGASSPLHF
CDR3nt: TGTGCCAGCAGCCACGGACAGGGGGCCTCGTCACCCCTCCACTTT

d_gene: TRBD1
abundance: .
j_gene: TRBJ1-2
v_gene: TRBV27
CDR3aa: CASSSNRGEDYGYTF
CDR3nt: TGTGCCAGCAGTTCCAACAGGGGGGAGGACTATGGCTACACCTTC

d_gene: TRBD2
abundance: .
j_gene: TRBJ2-1
v_gene: TRBV19
CDR3aa: CASRVSGGYHNEQFF
CDR3nt: TGTGCCAGTAGGGTTAGCGGGGGGTACCACAATGAGCAGTTCTTC

d_gene: .
abundance: .
j_gene: TRBJ1-4
v_gene: TRBV28
CDR3aa: CASSPLVERGEKLFF
CDR3nt: TGTGCCAGCAGTCCCTTGGTCGAAAGAGGTGAAAAACTGTTTTTT

d_gene: .
abundance: .
j_gene: TRBJ2-3
v_gene: TRBV7-2
CDR3aa: CASSLEGGPPNTQYF
CDR3nt: TGTGCCAGCAGCTTAGAGGGAGGACCGCCGAATACGCAGTATTTT

d_gene: TRBD2
abundance: .
j_gene: TRBJ2-4
v_gene: TRBV6-4
CDR3aa: CASTRLAGAASDIQYF
CDR3nt: TGTGCCAGCACCCGACTAGCGGGGGCCGCTTCGGACATTCAGTACTTC

d_gene: .
abundance: .
j_gene: TRBJ2-1
v_gene: TRBV19
CDR3aa: CASSPGSEQFF
CDR3nt: TGTGCCAGTAGTCCGGGGAGTGAGCAGTTCTTC

d_gene: TRBD1
abundance: .
j_gene: TRBJ2-2
v_gene: TRBV2
CDR3aa: CASSRTGGYTGELFF
CDR3nt: TGTGCCAGCAGTAGGACAGGGGGCTACACCGGGGAGCTGTTTTTT

d_gene: .
abundance: .
j_gene: TRBJ1-3
v_gene: TRBV6-5
CDR3aa: CASREGTGNTIYF
CDR3nt: TGTGCCAGCAGGGAGGGCACTGGAAACACCATATATTTT

d_gene: TRBD2
abundance: .
j_gene: TRBJ2-5
v_gene: TRBV7-2
CDR3aa: CASSLLRGSGRNQETQYF
CDR3nt: TGTGCCAGCAGCCTTTTGCGGGGTAGCGGGAGGAACCAAGAGACCCAGTACTTC

d_gene: TRBD2
abundance: .
j_gene: TRBJ2-1
v_gene: TRBV7-9
CDR3aa: CASSLSGAPLNEQFF
CDR3nt: TGTGCCAGCAGCTTAAGCGGGGCCCCCTTGAATGAGCAGTTCTTC

d_gene: .
abundance: .
j_gene: TRBJ1-2
v_gene: TRBV11-2
CDR3aa: CASSYEQGTNYGYTF
CDR3nt: TGTGCCAGCAGCTATGAACAGGGAACTAACTATGGCTACACCTTC

d_gene: TRBD2
abundance: .
j_gene: TRBJ2-1
v_gene: TRBV27
CDR3aa: CASSFLGLAGPNEQFF
CDR3nt: TGTGCCAGCAGTTTTCTCGGGCTAGCGGGCCCCAATGAGCAGTTCTTC

d_gene: .
abundance: .
j_gene: TRBJ1-2
v_gene: TRBV28
CDR3aa: CASSSSSVGADYGYTF
CDR3nt: TGTGCCAGCAGTTCCTCTTCAGTAGGGGCGGACTATGGCTACACCTTC

d_gene: TRBD2
abundance: few
j_gene: TRBJ2-5
v_gene: TRBV24-1
CDR3aa: CATSASGRITETQYF
CDR3nt: TGTGCCACCAGTGCTAGCGGGAGAATCACGGAGACCCAGTACTTC

d_gene: .
abundance: .
j_gene: TRBJ2-3
v_gene: TRBV6-2/TRBV6-3
CDR3aa: CASSYSRGASRTDTQYF
CDR3nt: TGTGCCAGCAGTTACTCGCGGGGCGCCTCCCGCACAGATACGCAGTATTTT

d_gene: .
abundance: .
j_gene: TRBJ2-1
v_gene: TRBV28
CDR3aa: CASSLLQGSHNEQFF
CDR3nt: TGTGCCAGCAGTTTATTGCAGGGTTCCCACAATGAGCAGTTCTTC

d_gene: .
abundance: .
j_gene: TRBJ1-4
v_gene: TRBV30
CDR3aa: CAWSDWSRDEKLFF
CDR3nt: TGTGCCTGGAGTGATTGGAGCCGGGATGAAAAACTGTTTTTT

d_gene: TRBD2
abundance: .
j_gene: TRBJ2-3
v_gene: TRBV7-2
CDR3aa: CASSRTSGGAVDTQYF
CDR3nt: TGTGCCAGCAGCCGGACTAGCGGGGGGGCGGTAGATACGCAGTATTTT

d_gene: .
abundance: .
j_gene: TRBJ1-4
v_gene: TRBV24-1
CDR3aa: CATSDSGQREKLFF
CDR3nt: TGTGCCACCAGTGATTCGGGTCAGCGGGAAAAACTGTTTTTT